This T cell receptor beta chain came from a study of shared clonotypes between healthy human individuals. General study results and limits: Donor scarcity curtailed the genetic and exposure-history diversity represented herein.

Each cell subset's genomic DNA was divided evenly among several immunoSEQ plates. For sorted subsets, 200 ng DNA per replicate equaled about 30,000 T cell genomes. TCRdb's table, derived via immunoSEQ multiplex PCR, lists solely in-frame clones and lacks some. This sample carries about 79,000 clones, 50% to 70% of them seen once, and the ten largest clones take just over 50%. Trimming pared 2 bases from V and 6 bases from J, leaving 10 bases between. The CDR3 sequence is 14 residues long. Germline V gene sequence: CDR1 MNHEY, CDR2 SVGAGI. Concerning this clone itself: Its antigen is as yet unknown.

Material: memory CD8+ T cells sorted from blood. Stated subset: CD45RO+ cells pooled with CCR7-negative TemRA cells. This chain connects TRBV6-5 to TRBJ2-2, with D hard to call. The receptor was isolated from a man aged 30 to 45 in good health. Written as DNA, the CDR3 is TGTGCCAGCAGTTACACTTACTCCCCCGGGGAGCTGTTTTTT. This sequence encodes CASSYTYSPGELFF.